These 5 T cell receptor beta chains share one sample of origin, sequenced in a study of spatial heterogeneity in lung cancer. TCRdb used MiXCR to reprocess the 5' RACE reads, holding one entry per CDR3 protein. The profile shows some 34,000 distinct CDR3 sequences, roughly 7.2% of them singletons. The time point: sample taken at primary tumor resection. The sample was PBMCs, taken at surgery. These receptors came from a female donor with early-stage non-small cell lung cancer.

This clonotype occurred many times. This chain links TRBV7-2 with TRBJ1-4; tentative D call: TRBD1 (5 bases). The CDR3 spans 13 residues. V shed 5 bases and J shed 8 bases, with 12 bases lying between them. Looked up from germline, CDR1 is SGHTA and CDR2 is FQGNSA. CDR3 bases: TGTGCCAGCAGCAGGGGCTGGACGGAAAAACTGTTTTTT. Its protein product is CASSRGWTEKLFF.

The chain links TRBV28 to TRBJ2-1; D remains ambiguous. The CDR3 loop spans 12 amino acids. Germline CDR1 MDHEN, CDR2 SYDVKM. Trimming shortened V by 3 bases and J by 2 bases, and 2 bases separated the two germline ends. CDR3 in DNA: TGTGCCAGCAGTTTGCCCTACAATGAGCAGTTCTTC. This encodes CASSLPYNEQFF.

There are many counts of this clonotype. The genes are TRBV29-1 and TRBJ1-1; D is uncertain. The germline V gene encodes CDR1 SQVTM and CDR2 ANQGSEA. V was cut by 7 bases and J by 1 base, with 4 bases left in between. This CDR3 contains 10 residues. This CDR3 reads CSGQNTEAFF. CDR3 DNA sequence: TGCAGCGGACAGAACACTGAAGCTTTCTTT.

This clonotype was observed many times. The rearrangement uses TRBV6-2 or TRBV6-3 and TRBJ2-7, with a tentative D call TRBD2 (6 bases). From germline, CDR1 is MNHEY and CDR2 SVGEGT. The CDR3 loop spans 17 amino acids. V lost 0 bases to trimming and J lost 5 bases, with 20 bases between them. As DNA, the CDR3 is TGTGCCAGCAGTTACTCGAGTTATGTACTAGCCGGGCACGAGCAGTACTTC. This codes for CASSYSSYVLAGHEQYF.

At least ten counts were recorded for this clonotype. The CDR3 spells CASSQRAGSNQPQHF. For the CDR3, the DNA is TGTGCCAGCAGTCAAAGGGCCGGCTCCAATCAGCCCCAGCATTTT. V and J are TRBV12-3 or TRBV12-4 and TRBJ1-5, with unresolved D. The CDR3 is 15 residues long. Trimming took off 5 bases at V and 3 bases at J, with 14 bases between the two ends.